Listed below are T cell receptor beta chains from one sample, sequenced in a study of cytomegalovirus exposure and HLA in healthy donors. Sequencing used immunoSEQ multiplex PCR; TCRdb keeps in-frame clones, though not all of them. Of about 150,000 clones in the sample, about 74% were seen once. The sample was PBMCs. The receptors derive from a man between 18 and 29 years old in good health and CMV-seropositive. The CDR3 runs from the conserved cysteine through the conserved F or W. The D gene is left open where the match is weak. Not all rows give a size; the values are once, few, many and, for expanded clones, a class.

V	size	J	D	DNA	CDR3
TRBV6-1	-	TRBJ2-6	TRBD1	TGTGCCAGCAGTCGTCCCGGGACAGGGAACGTCCTGACTTTC	CASSRPGTGNVLTF
TRBV6-5	-	TRBJ1-4	-	TGTGCCAGCACCCAAAGAGGAGAAAAGCTGTTTTTT	CASTQRGEKLFF
TRBV5-5	-	TRBJ1-2	-	TGTGCCAGCAGCTTGGCTGTCGGCTATGGCTACACCTTC	CASSLAVGYGYTF
TRBV6-5	-	TRBJ2-7	TRBD1	TGTGCCAGCAGTTACGTCGGACAGGGAGGCGAGCAGTACTTC	CASSYVGQGGEQYF
TRBV5-8	-	TRBJ1-5	TRBD1	TGTGCCAGCAGCAGGACAGGGAGCAATCAGCCCCAGCATTTT	CASSRTGSNQPQHF
TRBV6-4	-	TRBJ1-1	-	TGTGCCAGAAATACTGGGCGGGGCACTGAAGCTTTCTTT	CARNTGRGTEAFF
TRBV30	-	TRBJ2-1	TRBD1	TGTGCCCGCAGGGGGCCCCCAGGGGAGCAGTTCTTC	CARRGPPGEQFF
TRBV23-1	-	TRBJ2-6	-	TGCGCCAGCAGCCCGAGAGGGGCCAACGTCCTGACTTTC	CASSPRGANVLTF
TRBV6-4	-	TRBJ2-5	TRBD2	TGTGCCAGCAGCGAGGGACTAGCGGGAGGAGAGACCCAGTACTTC	CASSEGLAGGETQYF
TRBV5-4	-	TRBJ2-1	TRBD1	TGTGCCAGCAGCAAAGACAGGGGGGGATCCTACAATGAGCAGTTCTTC	CASSKDRGGSYNEQFF
TRBV19	-	TRBJ1-5	TRBD1	TGTGCCAGTAGTTCGGACAGGGTAGGGAGAAATCAGCCCCAGCATTTT	CASSSDRVGRNQPQHF
TRBV5-4	once	TRBJ1-3	-	TGTGCCAGCAGCTCGCTCGGAGCCTCTGGAAACACCATATATTTT	CASSSLGASGNTIYF
TRBV7-2	-	TRBJ1-2	TRBD1	TGTGCCAGCAGCTTAGCGCCACCAATCGGACAGGGTGCTAACTATGGCTACACCTTC	CASSLAPPIGQGANYGYTF
TRBV5-1	-	TRBJ2-2	TRBD2	TGCGCCAGCAGCTTGAATAGCGGGGAGTGGGAGCTGTTTTTT	CASSLNSGEWELFF
TRBV9	-	TRBJ1-6	-	TGTGCCAGCAGCAACAACAGGGATTCACCCCTCCACTTT	CASSNNRDSPLHF
TRBV5-1	-	TRBJ2-2	-	TGCGCCAGCAGCTCCGGGACTCAGGGACTTAGGGAGCTGTTTTTT	CASSSGTQGLRELFF
TRBV14	-	TRBJ2-7	TRBD1	TGTGCCAGCAGCCGATACAAGGGGGCGGGCGAGCAGTACTTC	CASSRYKGAGEQYF
TRBV5-6	-	TRBJ1-5	-	TGTGCCAGCAGCTTGGGCGCCATCTACGGTCAGCCCCAGCATTTT	CASSLGAIYGQPQHF
TRBV28	-	TRBJ1-5	TRBD1	TGTGCCAGCAGTGTACAGGGGGCGGGGGGTCAGCCCCAGCATTTT	CASSVQGAGGQPQHF
TRBV9	-	TRBJ2-1	-	TGTGCCAGCAGCGCCACAAGCTCCTACAATGAGCAGTTCTTC	CASSATSSYNEQFF
TRBV18	-	TRBJ2-7	TRBD1	TGTGCCAGCTCACCACGGACAGGGGAAGAGCAGTACTTC	CASSPRTGEEQYF